This T cell receptor (beta chain) emerged from a study of CD8+ T cells in alopecia areata. The sequencing template was cDNA reverse transcribed from extracted RNA. Using immunoSEQ multiplex PCR, the repertoire was profiled, and TCRdb retains in-frame clones only, with some absent. Found here are 130,000 to 150,000 clones, 62% of them singletons; the top ten hold about 38%. This CDR3 spans 16 amino acids. Germline CDR1 is MRHNA and CDR2 is SNTAGT. Unmatched junction bases numbered 1, after V lost 0 bases and J lost 1 base. This clone has ten or more counts. The source of this sequence is a human donor in good health. Sequencing was carried out using CD8+ T cells sorted from blood. J is TRBJ2-3 and V is TRBV6-4; 10 bases are shared with TRBD2. CDR3 nucleotide sequence: TGTGCCAGCAGTGACTCCGGGACTAGCGGCACAGATACGCAGTATTTT. Encoded protein: CASSDSGTSGTDTQYF.